The clone carrying this T cell receptor beta chain was observed once. Antigen: not known. CDR1 and CDR2 (germline): SEHNR, FQNEAQ (reference sequence). The V end lost 4 bases, the J end lost 4 bases, and 4 bases lay between the germline ends. This CDR3 has 11 residues. The data stem from a study of cytomegalovirus exposure and HLA in healthy donors. The PCR employed 60 Vbeta primers together with 13 Jbeta primers. The protocol was immunoSEQ multiplex PCR, while the TCRdb copy is restricted to in-frame clones and leaves out a portion. The sample lists around 140,000 clones, just under 75% occurring once. Findings and caveats of the study: Donors were assumed by presence/absence analyses to have roughly uniform sequencing depth. A missense variant in DCLRE1C was later tied to TCR beta V- and J-gene trimming. Reportedly, cytomegalovirus status was diagnosed with high sensitivity and specificity.

The TCR sequence derives from a woman between 18 and 29 years old in good health and CMV-seronegative. The sample taken for sequencing was PBMCs. J is TRBJ1-2 and V is TRBV7-9; the D is unclear. The CDR3 sequence is CASSYSYGYTF. CDR3 DNA: TGTGCCAGCAGCTACTCCTATGGCTACACCTTC.